This paragraph reports one T cell receptor beta chain. There are 16 residues in the CDR3. V lost 5 bases, J lost 5 bases, and 12 bases stayed unmatched. Germline CDR1 reads MNHEY; CDR2 reads SMNVEV (reference sequence). Primed by a sample-barcoded 5' primer and a J-beta primer mix, a second PCR proceeded for about 6 to 12 cycles. TCRdb redid the calling of the 5' RACE reads with MiXCR, one entry per CDR3 protein. The table records hundreds of thousands of distinct CDR3 sequences, under 30% of them present only once. This record comes from a study of blood T cells in healthy people across ages. This clonotype originated in a woman at least 80 years old in good health. The chain joins TRBV27 to TRBJ1-5; 7 nucleotides agree with TRBD1. Material for sequencing was blood. CDR3 sequence reads: CASSDRGTAYHQPQHF. The CDR3 coding sequence is TGTGCCAGCAGTGACCGAGGGACAGCTTACCATCAGCCCCAGCATTTT.